The 6 T cell receptor beta chains below come from one sample, sequenced in a study of blood T cells in healthy people across ages. It was with a sample-barcoded 5' primer and a J-beta primer mix that a second PCR of roughly 7 to 12 cycles was run. TCRdb independently ran MiXCR on the 5' RACE reads; one entry per CDR3 protein. Among 1,500,000 or so distinct CDR3 sequences, around 59% were seen once, and the ten largest hold 6.7%. Sample: blood. The source is a man between 18 and 35 years old in good health.

The rearrangement links TRBV27 to TRBJ1-2; D ambiguous. Looked up from germline, CDR1 is MNHEY and CDR2 is SMNVEV (reference sequence). V was cut by 8 bases and J by 2 bases, with 21 bases left in between. The CDR3 extends over 16 amino acids. In nucleotides, the CDR3 is TGTGCCAGCGGACCGGGCCCGACCTTTTGGAACTATGGCTACACCTTC. This sequence encodes CASGPGPTFWNYGYTF.

The chain links TRBV7-2 to TRBJ2-1; a weak D match, TRBD1 (6 bases). Per the germline V gene, CDR1 is SGHTA and CDR2 is FQGNSA. The CDR3 contains 16 residues. V was trimmed by 1 base and J by 6 bases, leaving 16 bases between them. The CDR3 loop reads CASSLGRTAQGNEQFF. The CDR3 nucleotides are TGTGCCAGCAGCTTAGGTAGGACAGCGCAAGGCAATGAGCAGTTCTTC.

J is TRBJ2-3 and V is TRBV12-3 or TRBV12-4; D unclear. The CDR3 totals 12 residues. V was cut by 2 bases and J by 5 bases, with 5 bases left in between. CDR3 region: CASSLFLDTQYF. Here the CDR3 DNA reads TGTGCCAGCAGTTTATTTTTAGATACGCAGTATTTT.

The chain couples TRBV4-3 to TRBJ2-4; a weak D match, TRBD2 (6 bases). CDR1 is LGHNA and CDR2 is YSLEER in the germline V gene. The CDR3 covers 20 residues. The V end lost 0 bases, the J end lost 1 base, and 22 bases lay between the germline ends. CDR3 amino acids: CASSQDLISGVRGAKNIQYF. CDR3 nucleotide sequence: TGCGCCAGCAGCCAAGATCTGATTAGCGGTGTCCGGGGGGCCAAAAACATTCAGTACTTC.

The V and J genes are TRBV25-1 and TRBJ2-3; D is undetermined. This CDR3 region has 12 residues. Trimming left V 4 bases short and J 5 bases short, with 7 bases between. Germline CDR1 MGHDK, CDR2 SYGVNS. CDR3 loop: CASSAFVDTQYF. The CDR3 DNA is TGTGCCAGCAGTGCTTTTGTAGATACGCAGTATTTT.

This clonotype has a single count. V gene TRBV27 combines with J gene TRBJ2-3; D uncertain. This CDR3 has 15 residues. Germline-derived CDR1 and CDR2 are MNHEY and SMNVEV (reference sequence). V lost 7 bases and J lost 0, with 14 bases in between. The CDR3 region has the DNA TGTGCCAGCATGATTCGGAAGGGAAGCACAGATACGCAGTATTTT. Its translation is CASMIRKGSTDTQYF.